The rows below give T cell receptor beta chains drawn from one sample of a study of cytomegalovirus exposure and HLA in healthy donors. Sequencing used immunoSEQ multiplex PCR; TCRdb keeps in-frame clones, though not all of them. This table lists roughly 54,000 clones. The sample was PBMCs. The receptors were sampled from a woman under 40 in good health and CMV-seropositive. CDR3s include the opening cysteine and the closing phenylalanine or tryptophan. Fields, in order: V gene, D gene, J gene, CDR3 protein. The D gene is left open where the match is weak.

v_gene: TRBV11-2
d_gene: .
j_gene: TRBJ2-2
CDR3aa: CASSLGRTVTGELFF

v_gene: TRBV5-1
d_gene: TRBD1
j_gene: TRBJ2-2
CDR3aa: CASSSPGQGSTGELFF

v_gene: TRBV4-1
d_gene: .
j_gene: TRBJ2-2
CDR3aa: CASSQEQGRGELFF

v_gene: TRBV9
d_gene: .
j_gene: TRBJ2-1
CDR3aa: CASSGGVGAGAYDNEQFF

v_gene: TRBV18
d_gene: .
j_gene: TRBJ1-2
CDR3aa: CASSPPPRTANYGYTF

v_gene: TRBV7-9
d_gene: .
j_gene: TRBJ1-4
CDR3aa: CASSLIREQLFF

v_gene: TRBV15
d_gene: .
j_gene: TRBJ1-6
CDR3aa: CATSRTRRTGYNSPLHF

v_gene: TRBV30
d_gene: .
j_gene: TRBJ2-7
CDR3aa: CAWSVEGWGLEQYF

v_gene: TRBV7-2
d_gene: .
j_gene: TRBJ2-7
CDR3aa: CASSVISSSYEQYF

v_gene: TRBV5-1
d_gene: TRBD1
j_gene: TRBJ1-2
CDR3aa: CASSLEGTGSGYTF

v_gene: TRBV19
d_gene: .
j_gene: TRBJ1-3
CDR3aa: CASSTRPPGNTIYF

v_gene: TRBV2
d_gene: TRBD1
j_gene: TRBJ2-7
CDR3aa: CASRVGQGYEQYF

v_gene: TRBV19
d_gene: .
j_gene: .
CDR3aa: CASSASTAYEQYF

v_gene: TRBV11-2
d_gene: .
j_gene: TRBJ2-7
CDR3aa: CASSPTRSPLNEQYF

v_gene: TRBV11-3
d_gene: TRBD1
j_gene: TRBJ1-2
CDR3aa: CASSPGQGEGYTF

v_gene: TRBV19
d_gene: TRBD2
j_gene: TRBJ2-1
CDR3aa: CASSIGYGGRQFF

v_gene: TRBV19
d_gene: TRBD1
j_gene: TRBJ1-2
CDR3aa: CASSASGTGAAGYTF

v_gene: TRBV7-6
d_gene: TRBD1
j_gene: TRBJ1-4
CDR3aa: CASRGGWAGGPKNEKLFF

v_gene: TRBV5-1
d_gene: .
j_gene: TRBJ1-1
CDR3aa: CASSLGTDTEAFF

v_gene: TRBV2
d_gene: TRBD1
j_gene: TRBJ1-1
CDR3aa: CASTGQLMNTEAFF

v_gene: TRBV27
d_gene: .
j_gene: TRBJ1-5
CDR3aa: CASRKQGSNQPQHF

v_gene: TRBV6-6
d_gene: .
j_gene: TRBJ2-7
CDR3aa: CASSYSTGYEQYF

v_gene: TRBV7-9
d_gene: TRBD1
j_gene: TRBJ1-6
CDR3aa: CASSLDRGGNSPLHF

v_gene: TRBV18
d_gene: TRBD2
j_gene: TRBJ2-3
CDR3aa: CASSRGTSGSGDTQYF

v_gene: TRBV6-1
d_gene: .
j_gene: TRBJ2-7
CDR3aa: CASSEAGLPSYEQYF

v_gene: TRBV7-8
d_gene: .
j_gene: TRBJ2-3
CDR3aa: CASSLRGGIDKQYF